This T cell receptor beta chain emerged from a study of OX40 agonist ivuxolimab in advanced cancers. Study-wide context: Patients were dosed with the agonistic anti-OX40 (CD134) antibody ivuxolimab. Every 2 weeks, patients received ivuxolimab intravenously, dosed at 0.01 to 10 mg/kg. Study-wide points: Among some nonresponders, normalized T-cell clonal expansion was also low.

The method was immunoSEQ multiplex PCR; TCRdb's version includes in-frame clones alone and lacks a portion of them. The sample lists about 37,000 clones; about 88% were seen once. Details on this clone: Its cognate antigen is unknown.

The CDR3 length is 13 residues. The germline CDR1 and CDR2 sequences are MNHEY and SMNVEV (reference sequence). V was cut by 3 bases and J by 2 bases, with 8 bases left in between. The source material was CD4+ or CD8+ T cells sorted from blood, sampled in a trial of the OX40 agonist ivuxolimab. The sequence was collected from an adult with an advanced solid tumor such as melanoma, head and neck, liver or kidney cancer. V usage is TRBV27 and J usage is TRBJ2-7; D unresolved. The CDR3 protein is CASSFQPAYEQYF. The CDR3 DNA reads TGTGCCAGCAGTTTTCAACCGGCCTACGAGCAGTACTTC.